This entry is about one T cell receptor beta chain. Its target is unknown. Germline V gene data show CDR1 as SGHNT and CDR2 as YENEEA. CDR3 size: 15 residues. With 0 bases removed from V and 4 bases from J, the gap between germline ends came to 12 bases. This entry comes from a study of cytomegalovirus exposure and HLA in healthy donors. The assay was immunoSEQ multiplex PCR, and TCRdb's table has in-frame clones only and misses some. The sample yields some 200,000 clones, around nine tenths seen once. The study's findings and limits: The study listed approximately 160 cytomegalovirus-associated TCR beta chains.

The TCR sequence derives from a man aged 25-40 years in good health and CMV-seropositive. J is TRBJ1-1 and V is TRBV11-3; D ambiguous. The sequencing sample was made of PBMCs. The DNA for the CDR3 is TGTGCCAGCAGCTTAGAGCATGCGATCGGCACTGAAGCTTTCTTT. Translated, it gives CASSLEHAIGTEAFF.